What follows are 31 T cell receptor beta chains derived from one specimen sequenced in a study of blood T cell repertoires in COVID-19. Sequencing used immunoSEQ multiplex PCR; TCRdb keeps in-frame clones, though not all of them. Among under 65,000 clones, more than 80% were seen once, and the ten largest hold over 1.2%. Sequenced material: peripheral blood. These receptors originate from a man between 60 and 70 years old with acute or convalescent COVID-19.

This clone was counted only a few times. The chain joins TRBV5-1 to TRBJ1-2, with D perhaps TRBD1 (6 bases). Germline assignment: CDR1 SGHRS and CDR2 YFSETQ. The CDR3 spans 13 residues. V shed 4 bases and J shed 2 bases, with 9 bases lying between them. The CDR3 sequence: CASSQTGNYGYTF. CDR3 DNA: TGCGCCAGCAGCCAAACAGGGAACTATGGCTACACCTTC.

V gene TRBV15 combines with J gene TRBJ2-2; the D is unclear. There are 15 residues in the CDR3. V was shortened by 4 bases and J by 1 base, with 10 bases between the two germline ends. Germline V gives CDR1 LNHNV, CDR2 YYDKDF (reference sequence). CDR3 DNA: TGTGCCACCAGCAAACCTCCGAGGAACACCGGGGAGCTGTTTTTT. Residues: CATSKPPRNTGELFF.

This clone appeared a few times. The CDR3 sequence: CASRPGQGHEAFF. CDR3 nucleotides: TGTGCCAGTCGACCTGGCCAGGGTCATGAAGCTTTCTTT. The chain recombines TRBV19 with TRBJ1-1; D perhaps matches TRBD1 (5 bases). CDR1 is LNHDA, CDR2 SQIVND, per germline (reference sequence). V was clipped by 8 bases and J by 7 bases, with 17 bases between them. This CDR3 has 13 amino acids.

Here the CDR3 DNA reads TGCAGTGCTAGTTCGTCCACGGGACTAGCGGGAGCAGAGACCCAGTACTTC. Residues: CSASSSTGLAGAETQYF. The chain couples TRBV20-1 to TRBJ2-5; TRBD2 agrees at 14 bases. Germline V gene sequence: CDR1 DFQATT, CDR2 SNEGSKA (reference sequence). V lost 3 bases and J lost 4; bases outside the gene matches: 10. CDR3 length: 17 residues.

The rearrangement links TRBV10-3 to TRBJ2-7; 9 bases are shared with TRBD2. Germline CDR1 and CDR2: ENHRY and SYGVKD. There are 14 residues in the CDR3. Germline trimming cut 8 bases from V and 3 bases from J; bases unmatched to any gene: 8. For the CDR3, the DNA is TGTGCCATCGGGGCTAGCGGGACGTTCTACGAGCAGTACTTC. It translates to CAIGASGTFYEQYF.

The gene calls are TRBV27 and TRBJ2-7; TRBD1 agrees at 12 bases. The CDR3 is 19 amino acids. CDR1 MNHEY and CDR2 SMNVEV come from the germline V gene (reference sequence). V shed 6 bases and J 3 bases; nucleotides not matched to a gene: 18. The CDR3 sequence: CASSKTGTGGNLFNYEQYF. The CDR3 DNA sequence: TGTGCCAGCAGCAAGACCGGGACAGGGGGCAACCTGTTTAACTACGAGCAGTACTTC.

CDR3 loop: CASSVFPGSGYEQYF. The DNA of the CDR3 is TGTGCCAGCAGCGTCTTCCCCGGCAGCGGGTACGAGCAGTACTTC. This sequence joins TRBV9 and TRBJ2-7; D is possibly TRBD2 (6 bases). This CDR3 is 15 amino acids long. V was trimmed by 2 bases and J by 4 bases, leaving 16 bases between them. The germline V gene encodes CDR1 SGDLS and CDR2 YYNGEE.

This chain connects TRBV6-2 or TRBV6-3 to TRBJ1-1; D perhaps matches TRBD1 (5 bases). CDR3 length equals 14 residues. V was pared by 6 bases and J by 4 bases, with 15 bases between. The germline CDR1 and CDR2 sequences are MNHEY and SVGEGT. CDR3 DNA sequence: TGTGCCAGCAGCCCCCTGGGGGGAGGCACTGAAGCTTTCTTT. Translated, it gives CASSPLGGGTEAFF.

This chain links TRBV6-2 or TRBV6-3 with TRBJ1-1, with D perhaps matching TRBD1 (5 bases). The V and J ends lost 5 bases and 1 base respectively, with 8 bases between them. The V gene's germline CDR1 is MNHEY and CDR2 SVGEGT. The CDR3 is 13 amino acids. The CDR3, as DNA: TGTGCCAGCAGTCCAGGGTGGAACACTGAAGCTTTCTTT. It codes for CASSPGWNTEAFF.

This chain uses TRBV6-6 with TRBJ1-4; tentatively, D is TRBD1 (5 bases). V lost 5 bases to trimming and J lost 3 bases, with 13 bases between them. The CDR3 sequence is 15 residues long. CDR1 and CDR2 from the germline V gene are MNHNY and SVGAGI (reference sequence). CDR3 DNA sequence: TGTGCCAGCAGTGACAGAGCTTCTGCTAATGAAAAACTGTTTTTT. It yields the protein CASSDRASANEKLFF.

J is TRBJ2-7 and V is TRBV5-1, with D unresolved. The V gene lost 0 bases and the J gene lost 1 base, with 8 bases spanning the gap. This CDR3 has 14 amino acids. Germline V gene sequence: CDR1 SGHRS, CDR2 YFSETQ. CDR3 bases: TGCGCCAGCAGCTTGGAAGCCAATTCCTACGAGCAGTACTTC. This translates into CASSLEANSYEQYF.

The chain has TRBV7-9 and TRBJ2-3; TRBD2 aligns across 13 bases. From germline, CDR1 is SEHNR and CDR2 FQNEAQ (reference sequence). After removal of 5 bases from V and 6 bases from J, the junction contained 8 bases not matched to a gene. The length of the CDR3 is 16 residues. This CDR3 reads CASSPWTSGGVDTQYF. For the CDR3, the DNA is TGTGCCAGCAGCCCCTGGACTAGCGGGGGTGTGGATACGCAGTATTTT. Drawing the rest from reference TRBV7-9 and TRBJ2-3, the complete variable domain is DTGVSQNPRHKITKRGQNVTFRCDPISEHNRLYWYRQTLGQGPEFLTYFQNEAQLEKSRLLSDRFSAERPKGSFSTLEIQRTEQGDSAMYLCASSPWTSGGVDTQYFGPGTRLTVL.

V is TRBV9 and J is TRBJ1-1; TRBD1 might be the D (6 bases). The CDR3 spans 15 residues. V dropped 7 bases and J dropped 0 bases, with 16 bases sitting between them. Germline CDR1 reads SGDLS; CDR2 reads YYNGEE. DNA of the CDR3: TGTGCCAGCGGTCCGGGACACCGAATGAACACTGAAGCTTTCTTT. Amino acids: CASGPGHRMNTEAFF.

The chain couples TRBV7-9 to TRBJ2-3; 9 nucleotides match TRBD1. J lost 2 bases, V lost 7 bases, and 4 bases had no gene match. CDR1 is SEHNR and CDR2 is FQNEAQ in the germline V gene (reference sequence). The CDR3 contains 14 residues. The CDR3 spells CASTGQGSTDTQYF. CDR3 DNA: TGTGCCAGCACTGGACAGGGGTCCACAGATACGCAGTATTTT.

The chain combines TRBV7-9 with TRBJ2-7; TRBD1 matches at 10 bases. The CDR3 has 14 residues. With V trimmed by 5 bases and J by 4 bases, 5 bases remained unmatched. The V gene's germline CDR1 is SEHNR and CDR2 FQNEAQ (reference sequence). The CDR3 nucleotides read TGTGCCAGCAGCCCCGGGGACAGGGGATACGAGCAGTACTTC. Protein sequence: CASSPGDRGYEQYF.

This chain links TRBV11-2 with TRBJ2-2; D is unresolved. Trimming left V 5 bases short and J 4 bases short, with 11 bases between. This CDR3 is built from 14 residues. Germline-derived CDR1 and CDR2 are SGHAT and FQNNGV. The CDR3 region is CASSLPILTGELFF. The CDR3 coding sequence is TGTGCCAGCAGCCTACCGATCCTCACCGGGGAGCTGTTTTTT.

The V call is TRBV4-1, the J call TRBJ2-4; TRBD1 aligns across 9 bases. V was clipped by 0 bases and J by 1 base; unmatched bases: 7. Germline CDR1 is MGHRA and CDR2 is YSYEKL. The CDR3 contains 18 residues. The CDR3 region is CASSQEQGAVGAKNIQYF. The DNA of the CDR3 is TGCGCCAGCAGCCAAGAACAGGGGGCTGTGGGGGCCAAAAACATTCAGTACTTC.

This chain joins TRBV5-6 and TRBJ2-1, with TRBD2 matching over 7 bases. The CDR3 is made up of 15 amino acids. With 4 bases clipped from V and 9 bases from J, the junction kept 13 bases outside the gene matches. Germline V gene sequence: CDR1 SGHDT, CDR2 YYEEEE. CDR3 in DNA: TGTGCCAGCAGCCATTCTCCAGCGGGGAGAACTGAGCAGTTCTTC. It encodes CASSHSPAGRTEQFF. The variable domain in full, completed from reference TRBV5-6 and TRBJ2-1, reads DAGVTQSPTHLIKTRGQQVTLRCSPKSGHDTVSWYQQALGQGPQFIFQYYEEEERQRGNFPDRFSGHQFPNYSSELNVNALLLGDSALYLCASSHSPAGRTEQFFGPGTRLTVL.

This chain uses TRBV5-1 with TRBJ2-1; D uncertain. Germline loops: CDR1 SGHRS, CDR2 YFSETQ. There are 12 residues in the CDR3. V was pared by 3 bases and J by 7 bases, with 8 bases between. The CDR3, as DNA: TGCGCCAGCAGCTCGCTCTATAATGAGCAGTTCTTC. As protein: CASSSLYNEQFF.

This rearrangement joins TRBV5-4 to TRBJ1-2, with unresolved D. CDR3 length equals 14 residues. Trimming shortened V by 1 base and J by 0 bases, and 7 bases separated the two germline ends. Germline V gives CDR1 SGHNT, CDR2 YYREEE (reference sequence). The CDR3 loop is CASSLRQANYGYTF. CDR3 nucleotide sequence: TGTGCCAGCAGCTTGCGACAAGCTAACTATGGCTACACCTTC.

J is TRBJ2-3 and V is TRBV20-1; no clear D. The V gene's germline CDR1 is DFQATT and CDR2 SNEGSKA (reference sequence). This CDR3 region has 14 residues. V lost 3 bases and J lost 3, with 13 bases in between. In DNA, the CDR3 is TGCAGTGCTAGTACGCAGGATGGGACAGATACGCAGTATTTT. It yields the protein CSASTQDGTDTQYF.

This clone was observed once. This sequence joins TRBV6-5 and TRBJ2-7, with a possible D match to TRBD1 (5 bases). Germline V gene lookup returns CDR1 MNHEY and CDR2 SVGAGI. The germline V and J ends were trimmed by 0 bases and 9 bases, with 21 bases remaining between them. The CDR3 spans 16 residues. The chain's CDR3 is CASSYSPPGYNRGQYF. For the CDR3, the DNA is TGTGCCAGCAGTTACTCACCGCCAGGGTATAATCGAGGGCAGTACTTC.

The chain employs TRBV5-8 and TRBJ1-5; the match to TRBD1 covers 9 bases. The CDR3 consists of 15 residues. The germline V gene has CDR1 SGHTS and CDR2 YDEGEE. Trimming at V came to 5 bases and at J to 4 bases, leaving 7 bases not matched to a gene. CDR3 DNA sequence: TGTGCCAGCAGAAAGAGAGGGACAGGGAATCAGCCCCAGCATTTT. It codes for CASRKRGTGNQPQHF.

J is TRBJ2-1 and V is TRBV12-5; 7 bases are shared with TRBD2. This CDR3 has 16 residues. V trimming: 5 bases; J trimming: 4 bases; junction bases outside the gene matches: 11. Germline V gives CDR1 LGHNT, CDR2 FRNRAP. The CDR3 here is CASGPQAGLGYNEQFF. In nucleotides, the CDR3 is TGTGCTAGTGGTCCTCAAGCGGGGCTCGGTTACAATGAGCAGTTCTTC.

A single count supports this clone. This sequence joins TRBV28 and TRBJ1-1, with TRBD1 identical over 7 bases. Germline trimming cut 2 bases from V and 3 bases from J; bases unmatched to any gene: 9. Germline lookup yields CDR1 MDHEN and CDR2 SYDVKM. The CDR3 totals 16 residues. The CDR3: CASSLTGQVKYTEAFF. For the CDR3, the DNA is TGTGCCAGCAGTTTAACCGGACAGGTAAAATACACTGAAGCTTTCTTT.

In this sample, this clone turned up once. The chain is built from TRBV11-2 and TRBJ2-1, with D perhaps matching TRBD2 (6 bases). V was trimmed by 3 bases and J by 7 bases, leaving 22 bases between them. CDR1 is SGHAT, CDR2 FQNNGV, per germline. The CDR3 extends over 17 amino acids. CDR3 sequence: CASSFLHGTPPGNEQFF. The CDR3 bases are TGTGCCAGCAGCTTTCTACACGGGACTCCGCCGGGAAATGAGCAGTTCTTC.

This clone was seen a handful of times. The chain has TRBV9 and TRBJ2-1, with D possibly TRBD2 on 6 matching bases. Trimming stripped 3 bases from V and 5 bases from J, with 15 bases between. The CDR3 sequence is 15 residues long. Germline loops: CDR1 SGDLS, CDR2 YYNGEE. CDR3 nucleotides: TGTGCCAGCAGCGGCCGGGACTTTTCTAACAATGAGCAGTTCTTC. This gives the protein CASSGRDFSNNEQFF.

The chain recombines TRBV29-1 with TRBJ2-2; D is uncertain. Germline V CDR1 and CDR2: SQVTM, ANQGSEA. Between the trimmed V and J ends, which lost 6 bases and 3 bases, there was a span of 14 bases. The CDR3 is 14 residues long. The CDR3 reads CSVSGRWDTGELFF. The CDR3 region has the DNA TGCAGCGTCTCAGGAAGATGGGACACCGGGGAGCTGTTTTTT.

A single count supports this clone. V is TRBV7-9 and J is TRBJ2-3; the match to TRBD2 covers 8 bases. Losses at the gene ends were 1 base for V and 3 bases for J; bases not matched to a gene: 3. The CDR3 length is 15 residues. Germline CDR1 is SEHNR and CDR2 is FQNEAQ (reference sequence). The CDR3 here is CASSLDGGRTDTQYF. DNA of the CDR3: TGTGCCAGCAGCTTAGATGGCGGGAGGACAGATACGCAGTATTTT.

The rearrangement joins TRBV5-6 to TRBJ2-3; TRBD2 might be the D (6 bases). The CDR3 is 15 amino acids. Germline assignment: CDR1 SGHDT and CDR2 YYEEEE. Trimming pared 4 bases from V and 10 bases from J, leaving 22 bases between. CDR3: CASSPGLRLTFSQYF. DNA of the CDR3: TGTGCCAGCAGCCCTGGACTACGGTTGACGTTCTCGCAGTATTTT.

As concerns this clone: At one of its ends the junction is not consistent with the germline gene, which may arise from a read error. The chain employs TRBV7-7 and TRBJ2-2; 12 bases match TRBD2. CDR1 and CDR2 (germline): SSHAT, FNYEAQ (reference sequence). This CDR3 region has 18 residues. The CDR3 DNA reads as TGTGCTAGCAGCTTAGAGGCACTAGCGGGAGGAGGGCCCGGGGAGCTGTTTTTT. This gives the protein CASSLEALAGGGPGELFF. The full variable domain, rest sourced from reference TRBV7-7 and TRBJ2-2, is GAGVSQSPRYKVTKRGQDVTLRCDPISSHATLYWYQQALGQGPEFLTYFNYEAQPDKSGLPSDRFSAERPEGSISTLTIQRTEQRDSAMYRCASSLEALAGGGPGELFFGEGSRLTVL.